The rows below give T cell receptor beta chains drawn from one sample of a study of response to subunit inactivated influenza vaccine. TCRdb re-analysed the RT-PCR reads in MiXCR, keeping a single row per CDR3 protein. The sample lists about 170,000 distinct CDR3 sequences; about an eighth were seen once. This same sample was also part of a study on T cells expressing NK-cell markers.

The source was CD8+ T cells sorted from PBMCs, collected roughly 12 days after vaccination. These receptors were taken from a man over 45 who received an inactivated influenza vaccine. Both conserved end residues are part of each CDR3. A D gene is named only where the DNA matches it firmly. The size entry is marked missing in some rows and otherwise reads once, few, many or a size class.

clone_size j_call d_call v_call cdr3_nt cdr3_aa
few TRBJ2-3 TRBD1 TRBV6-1 TGTGCCAGCATCGTGATGGGACAGGGAGATACGCAGTATTTT CASIVMGQGDTQYF
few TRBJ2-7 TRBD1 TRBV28 TGTGCCAGCAGCCCGGACAGGGTGAACTACGAGCAGTACTTC CASSPDRVNYEQYF
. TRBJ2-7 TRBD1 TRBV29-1 TGCAGCGTTGAGGCCCTGGGACAGAGCTCCTACGAGCAGTACTTC CSVEALGQSSYEQYF
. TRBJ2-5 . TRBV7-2 TGTGCCAGCAGCTCCGTAGGGCTAGCGAAGGAGACCCAGTACTTC CASSSVGLAKETQYF
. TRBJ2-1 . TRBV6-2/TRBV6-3 TGTGCCAGCAGTTACCCGGCGGGCAGCTCCTACAATGAGCAGTTCTTC CASSYPAGSSYNEQFF
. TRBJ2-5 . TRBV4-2 TGTGCCAGCAGCCCCGGGGTCCTCGGCCTTCTCGAGACCCAGTACTTC CASSPGVLGLLETQYF
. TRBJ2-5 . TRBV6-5 TGTGCCAGCAGTTACTCTGGCACTAGGGGGCAAGAGACCCAGTACTTC CASSYSGTRGQETQYF
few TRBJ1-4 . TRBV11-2 TGTGCCAGCAGCACTTCGAGCTATGAAAAACTGTTTTTT CASSTSSYEKLFF
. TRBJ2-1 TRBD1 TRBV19 TGTGCCAGTAGTATCGTACAGGGGCTATACAATGAGCAGTTCTTC CASSIVQGLYNEQFF
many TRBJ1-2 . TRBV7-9 TGTGCCAGCAGCTTAGGACCGTTGCTCGGTGGCTACACCTTC CASSLGPLLGGYTF
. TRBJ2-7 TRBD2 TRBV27 TGTGCCAGCAGTACTCCTAGCGGGAGTATCTACGAGCAGTACTTC CASSTPSGSIYEQYF
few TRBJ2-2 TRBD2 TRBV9 TGTGCCAGCAGCGTTACTAGCGGGGCCTACACCGGGGAGCTGTTTTTT CASSVTSGAYTGELFF
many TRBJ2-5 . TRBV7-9 TGTGCCAGCAGCCAACCAGACAGGATACAAGAGACCCAGTACTTC CASSQPDRIQETQYF
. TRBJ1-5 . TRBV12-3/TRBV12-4 TGTGCCAGCCGTGGCCTTGATCAGCCCCAGCATTTT CASRGLDQPQHF
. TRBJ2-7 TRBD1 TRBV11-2 TGTGCCAGCAGATATGACAGGGGGCTGTACGAGCAGTACTTC CASRYDRGLYEQYF
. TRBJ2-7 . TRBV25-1 TGTGCCAGCAGTGAGACCCCTGGGGAGCAGTACTTC CASSETPGEQYF
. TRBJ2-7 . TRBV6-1 TGTGCCAGCAGTACAGCCATGGGGGGCTACGAGCAGTACTTC CASSTAMGGYEQYF
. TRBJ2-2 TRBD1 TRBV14 TGTGCCAGCAGCCAGGGACAGGGATTCACCGGGGAGCTGTTTTTT CASSQGQGFTGELFF
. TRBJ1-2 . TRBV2 TGTGCCAGCAGTGATAGGGCAGTCTTAGCTAACTATGGCTACACCTTC CASSDRAVLANYGYTF
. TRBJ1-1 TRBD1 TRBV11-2 TGTGCCAGCAGCCCATACAGGGGGCCATTAACTGAAGCTTTCTTT CASSPYRGPLTEAFF
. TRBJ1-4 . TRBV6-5 TGTGCCAGCAGTTACGGGGTAGCTAATGAAAAACTGTTTTTT CASSYGVANEKLFF
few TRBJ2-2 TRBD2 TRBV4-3 TGCGCCAGCAGCCCTCACGGGGGGAAATACACCGGGGAGCTGTTTTTT CASSPHGGKYTGELFF
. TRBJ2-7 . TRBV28 TGTGCCAGCAGTGGGGCGTCGCCCACCGAGCAGTACTTC CASSGASPTEQYF
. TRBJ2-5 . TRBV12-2 TGTGCAAGTCACCCCTCCCCCGGTGAGACCCAGTACTTC CASHPSPGETQYF
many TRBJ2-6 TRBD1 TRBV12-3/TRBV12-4 TGTGCCAGCAGTCCCGGACAGGGTGACGCCAACGTCCTGACTTTC CASSPGQGDANVLTF
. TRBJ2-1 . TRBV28 TGTGCCAGCAGTTCCCGACTTCGGGACAATGAGCAGTTCTTC CASSSRLRDNEQFF
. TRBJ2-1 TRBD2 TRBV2 TGTGCCAGCAGTGTGGGCGGGGGGGCCGTCTATGAGCAGTTCTTC CASSVGGGAVYEQFF